These T cell receptor beta chains were read from a single sample in a study of shared clonotypes between healthy human individuals. Assay used: immunoSEQ multiplex PCR; TCRdb lists only in-frame clones, some missing. Here the sample spans 1.5 million to 2.5 million clones, roughly 95% being singletons. The sequenced sample was naive CD8+ T cells sorted from blood. These receptors were obtained from a man in his late teens or twenties in good health. CDR3s include the opening cysteine and the closing phenylalanine or tryptophan. Fields, in order: J gene, V gene, D gene, clone size, CDR3 DNA, CDR3 protein. The D gene is left open where the match is weak. Rows may omit the clone size; those that give it use once, few, many or a size class.

j_gene: TRBJ2-5; v_gene: TRBV6-6; d_gene: .; abundance: .; CDR3nt: TGTGCCAGCAGTTACTTGTCTAGCGCCTACCAAGAGACCCAGTACTTC; CDR3aa: CASSYLSSAYQETQYF
j_gene: TRBJ2-7; v_gene: TRBV9; d_gene: .; abundance: .; CDR3nt: TGTGCCAGCAGCGTAGCCGGAGGGCCACACGAGCAGTACTTC; CDR3aa: CASSVAGGPHEQYF
j_gene: TRBJ2-7; v_gene: TRBV7-9; d_gene: .; abundance: .; CDR3nt: TGTGCCAGCAGCTTGAGCCTCTCCTACGAGCAGTACTTC; CDR3aa: CASSLSLSYEQYF
j_gene: TRBJ2-2; v_gene: TRBV7-7; d_gene: .; abundance: .; CDR3nt: TGTGCCACAGAACGGGTGAGGACCGGGGAGCTGTTTTTT; CDR3aa: CATERVRTGELFF
j_gene: TRBJ2-7; v_gene: TRBV9; d_gene: .; abundance: .; CDR3nt: TGTGCCAGCAGCGTAGAAGCGGTTCCCTACGAGCAGTACTTC; CDR3aa: CASSVEAVPYEQYF
j_gene: TRBJ1-5; v_gene: TRBV19; d_gene: TRBD1; abundance: .; CDR3nt: TGTGCCAGTAGGGTGACAGGGATGAACCCACAGCCCCAGCATTTT; CDR3aa: CASRVTGMNPQPQHF
j_gene: TRBJ2-1; v_gene: TRBV6-1; d_gene: .; abundance: .; CDR3nt: TGTGCCAGCAGTGACCGATTCCCGAGCCACAATGAGCAGTTCTTC; CDR3aa: CASSDRFPSHNEQFF
j_gene: TRBJ2-5; v_gene: TRBV5-4; d_gene: TRBD2; abundance: .; CDR3nt: TGTGCCAGCAGCACGGGACTAGCGGTACAAGAGACCCAGTACTTC; CDR3aa: CASSTGLAVQETQYF
j_gene: TRBJ2-7; v_gene: TRBV30; d_gene: .; abundance: .; CDR3nt: TGTGCCTGGACTGACAGTGGGTACGAGCAGTACTTC; CDR3aa: CAWTDSGYEQYF
j_gene: TRBJ2-7; v_gene: TRBV7-7; d_gene: .; abundance: .; CDR3nt: TGTGCTAGCAGCTTTAGCCCAAGGCACGAGCAGTACTTC; CDR3aa: CASSFSPRHEQYF
j_gene: TRBJ2-1; v_gene: TRBV10-3; d_gene: TRBD1; abundance: .; CDR3nt: TGTGCCATCAGTGAGGACAGGGGGAACGATGAGCAGTTCTTC; CDR3aa: CAISEDRGNDEQFF
j_gene: TRBJ2-1; v_gene: TRBV4-1; d_gene: .; abundance: .; CDR3nt: TGCGCCAGCAGCCAAGAATGGACGGGAGAGGACAATGAGCAGTTCTTC; CDR3aa: CASSQEWTGEDNEQFF
j_gene: TRBJ2-1; v_gene: TRBV11-2; d_gene: .; abundance: .; CDR3nt: TGTGCCAGCAGCTTAGTGAACTACAATGAGCAGTTCTTC; CDR3aa: CASSLVNYNEQFF
j_gene: TRBJ2-7; v_gene: TRBV5-6; d_gene: TRBD2; abundance: .; CDR3nt: TGTGCCAGCAGCATCGGACTAGCGGGAGTTGGCGAGCAGTACTTC; CDR3aa: CASSIGLAGVGEQYF
j_gene: TRBJ2-3; v_gene: TRBV27; d_gene: TRBD1; abundance: once; CDR3nt: TGTGCCAGCAGTTTAGGGACAGGGCAGTATTTT; CDR3aa: CASSLGTGQYF
j_gene: TRBJ2-1; v_gene: TRBV18; d_gene: .; abundance: .; CDR3nt: TGTGCCAGCTCCCCCAGGGGTGCGGGACTTTTGGTCAATGAGCAGTTCTTC; CDR3aa: CASSPRGAGLLVNEQFF
j_gene: TRBJ2-2; v_gene: TRBV5-4; d_gene: .; abundance: .; CDR3nt: TGTGCCAGCAGCCCCGGCGAGGGGGGTGGCACCGGGGAGCTGTTTTTT; CDR3aa: CASSPGEGGGTGELFF
j_gene: TRBJ1-2; v_gene: TRBV27; d_gene: TRBD1; abundance: .; CDR3nt: TGTGCCAGCAGTTTACTAACCGGACAGGATGGCTATGGCTACACCTTC; CDR3aa: CASSLLTGQDGYGYTF
j_gene: TRBJ1-1; v_gene: TRBV11-2; d_gene: .; abundance: .; CDR3nt: TGTGCCAGCAGCTTAGGGTGGGGTGGGAACACTGAAGCTTTCTTT; CDR3aa: CASSLGWGGNTEAFF
j_gene: TRBJ2-3; v_gene: TRBV27; d_gene: TRBD2; abundance: .; CDR3nt: TGTGCCAGCGGTGGCGGGGGGGCCCGAGATACGCAGTATTTT; CDR3aa: CASGGGGARDTQYF
j_gene: TRBJ2-1; v_gene: TRBV5-1; d_gene: TRBD2; abundance: once; CDR3nt: TGCGCCAGCAGCTTTTACGAGCGGGGATACAATGAGCAGTTCTTC; CDR3aa: CASSFYERGYNEQFF
j_gene: TRBJ2-7; v_gene: TRBV27; d_gene: .; abundance: .; CDR3nt: TGTGCCAGCAGTTATCGGGGGAACGAGCAGTACTTC; CDR3aa: CASSYRGNEQYF
j_gene: TRBJ1-5; v_gene: TRBV10-3; d_gene: .; abundance: .; CDR3nt: TGTGCCATCAGTGAGAGTTCTCAGCCCCAGCATTTT; CDR3aa: CAISESSQPQHF
j_gene: TRBJ2-7; v_gene: TRBV7-9; d_gene: TRBD1; abundance: .; CDR3nt: TGTGCCAGCAGCTTCACGGGACAGGGAAGGAACGAGCAGTACTTC; CDR3aa: CASSFTGQGRNEQYF
j_gene: TRBJ2-2; v_gene: TRBV11-2; d_gene: .; abundance: .; CDR3nt: TGTGCCAGCAGCCAGGGGGGGTACACCGGGGAGCTGTTTTTT; CDR3aa: CASSQGGYTGELFF
j_gene: TRBJ1-6; v_gene: TRBV7-2; d_gene: .; abundance: .; CDR3nt: TGTGCCAGCAGCTTAGGTTGGAGGGGCGCGAAGAATTCACCCCTCCACTTT; CDR3aa: CASSLGWRGAKNSPLHF
j_gene: TRBJ2-2; v_gene: TRBV9; d_gene: .; abundance: .; CDR3nt: TGTGCCAGCAGCCTTAGCACCGGGGAGCTGTTTTTT; CDR3aa: CASSLSTGELFF
j_gene: TRBJ2-1; v_gene: TRBV7-9; d_gene: .; abundance: .; CDR3nt: TGTGCCAGCAGCTCTCCCCTCGCCGGGGGCGGTGAGCAGTTCTTC; CDR3aa: CASSSPLAGGGEQFF
j_gene: TRBJ1-5; v_gene: TRBV6-1; d_gene: .; abundance: .; CDR3nt: TGTGCCAGCAGTGAAGAGGGAGGCAATCAGCCCCAGCATTTT; CDR3aa: CASSEEGGNQPQHF
j_gene: TRBJ1-1; v_gene: TRBV28; d_gene: TRBD1; abundance: .; CDR3nt: TGTGCCAGCAGTTGGACTGTTTCGGGGACAGGGGCTTACAACACTGAAGCTTTCTTT; CDR3aa: CASSWTVSGTGAYNTEAFF
j_gene: TRBJ2-1; v_gene: TRBV6-5; d_gene: .; abundance: .; CDR3nt: TGTGCCAGCAGTTCCTTCGGAGGGTGGGATGAGCAGTTCTTC; CDR3aa: CASSSFGGWDEQFF
j_gene: TRBJ2-7; v_gene: TRBV11-2; d_gene: TRBD2; abundance: .; CDR3nt: TGTGCCAGCAGCCCCATTGGGGCGGGGGAACCTTGGGAGCAGTACTTC; CDR3aa: CASSPIGAGEPWEQYF
j_gene: TRBJ2-2; v_gene: TRBV15; d_gene: .; abundance: .; CDR3nt: TGTGCCACCAGTGCGTGGCGGGCTAATCCACTTAATCTTGCTGGGGAGCTGTTTTTT; CDR3aa: CATSAWRANPLNLAGELFF
j_gene: TRBJ1-1; v_gene: TRBV11-2; d_gene: .; abundance: few; CDR3nt: TGTGCCAGCAGCGGAACCCCGGCCTCTGAAGCTTTCTTT; CDR3aa: CASSGTPASEAFF
j_gene: TRBJ2-3; v_gene: TRBV19; d_gene: .; abundance: .; CDR3nt: TGTGCCAGTAGTATATTGGGGGGGCTGAGCGACACAGATACGCAGTATTTT; CDR3aa: CASSILGGLSDTDTQYF
j_gene: TRBJ1-1; v_gene: TRBV11-2; d_gene: TRBD1; abundance: .; CDR3nt: TGTGCCAGCAGCGAACAGGGGGCGAGGAACACTGAAGCTTTCTTT; CDR3aa: CASSEQGARNTEAFF
j_gene: TRBJ2-7; v_gene: TRBV7-9; d_gene: .; abundance: .; CDR3nt: TGTGCCAGCAGCTTCCCCGGTGAAGGGCGGGAGCAGTACTTC; CDR3aa: CASSFPGEGREQYF
j_gene: TRBJ2-7; v_gene: TRBV2; d_gene: .; abundance: .; CDR3nt: TGTGCCAGCAGTGAAGAACTGGATTCCGGCGGGTACGAGCAGTACTTC; CDR3aa: CASSEELDSGGYEQYF
j_gene: TRBJ2-7; v_gene: TRBV2; d_gene: .; abundance: .; CDR3nt: TGTGCCAGCCTAGGGACCGCATCCTACGAGCAGTACTTC; CDR3aa: CASLGTASYEQYF
j_gene: TRBJ2-5; v_gene: TRBV7-9; d_gene: TRBD2; abundance: .; CDR3nt: TGTGCCAGCAGCCCAGTTTGGCTAGCGGACGAAGAGACCCAGTACTTC; CDR3aa: CASSPVWLADEETQYF
j_gene: TRBJ1-1; v_gene: TRBV6-4; d_gene: TRBD1; abundance: .; CDR3nt: TGTGCCAGCAGTGTTCTACCTGTTTTGGGACAGGGATGGACTGAAGCTTTCTTT; CDR3aa: CASSVLPVLGQGWTEAFF
j_gene: TRBJ2-4; v_gene: TRBV7-2; d_gene: .; abundance: .; CDR3nt: TGTGCCAGCAGCCTAAATGGGGGGCCCCAAAACATTCAGTACTTC; CDR3aa: CASSLNGGPQNIQYF
j_gene: TRBJ2-6; v_gene: TRBV19; d_gene: .; abundance: few; CDR3nt: TGTGCCAGTAGTCCGGGTACTGGGGCCAACGTCCTGACTTTC; CDR3aa: CASSPGTGANVLTF
j_gene: TRBJ1-2; v_gene: TRBV18; d_gene: .; abundance: .; CDR3nt: TGTGCCAGCTCACCACCAGGACAGTACTATGGCTACACCTTC; CDR3aa: CASSPPGQYYGYTF
j_gene: TRBJ2-7; v_gene: TRBV7-9; d_gene: .; abundance: .; CDR3nt: TGTGCCAGCAGCGCCCCCGGTTCCCTCGGCGAGCAGTACTTC; CDR3aa: CASSAPGSLGEQYF
j_gene: TRBJ2-5; v_gene: TRBV4-1; d_gene: .; abundance: .; CDR3nt: TGCGCCAGCAGCCAAGATCCGGGGACTGAGACCCAGTACTTC; CDR3aa: CASSQDPGTETQYF
j_gene: TRBJ2-4; v_gene: TRBV6-5; d_gene: .; abundance: .; CDR3nt: TGTGCCAGCAGTTACTCGAGCGGGAACATTCAGTACTTC; CDR3aa: CASSYSSGNIQYF
j_gene: TRBJ1-5; v_gene: TRBV9; d_gene: .; abundance: .; CDR3nt: TGTGCCAGCAGCGCCGGACCCTCGGGGGATCCCCAGCATTTT; CDR3aa: CASSAGPSGDPQHF
j_gene: TRBJ2-7; v_gene: TRBV6-5; d_gene: TRBD2; abundance: .; CDR3nt: TGTGCCAGCAGTTACTCTAAGACTAGCGGGAGTTACGAGCAGTACTTC; CDR3aa: CASSYSKTSGSYEQYF
j_gene: TRBJ2-3; v_gene: TRBV11-2; d_gene: TRBD2; abundance: .; CDR3nt: TGTGCCAGCAGCCTGACTAGCGGGGGTAGTGATACGCAGTATTTT; CDR3aa: CASSLTSGGSDTQYF
j_gene: TRBJ2-7; v_gene: TRBV13; d_gene: .; abundance: .; CDR3nt: TGTGCCAGCAGCTCGGGGACTTCCGACTACGAGCAGTACTTC; CDR3aa: CASSSGTSDYEQYF
j_gene: TRBJ2-7; v_gene: TRBV7-9; d_gene: .; abundance: few; CDR3nt: TGTGCCAGCAGCGACGGGGACTTCTACGAGCAGTACTTC; CDR3aa: CASSDGDFYEQYF
j_gene: TRBJ2-1; v_gene: TRBV7-9; d_gene: .; abundance: .; CDR3nt: TGTGCCAGCAGCCTACCGGGACCTTACAATGAGCAGTTCTTC; CDR3aa: CASSLPGPYNEQFF
j_gene: TRBJ1-2; v_gene: TRBV13; d_gene: .; abundance: .; CDR3nt: TGTGCCAGCAGCTTAGCCCGTGTGGGGGCAGGCTCCGATGGCTACACCTTC; CDR3aa: CASSLARVGAGSDGYTF
j_gene: TRBJ2-3; v_gene: TRBV20-1; d_gene: TRBD2; abundance: .; CDR3nt: TGCAGCCAGCGGGATTTAGATACGCAGTATTTT; CDR3aa: CSQRDLDTQYF
j_gene: TRBJ2-5; v_gene: TRBV4-1; d_gene: .; abundance: .; CDR3nt: TGCGCCAGCAGCTCAACACTGGAGTGGAGGCAAGAGACCCAGTACTTC; CDR3aa: CASSSTLEWRQETQYF
j_gene: TRBJ2-7; v_gene: TRBV30; d_gene: TRBD1; abundance: .; CDR3nt: TGTGCCTGGAGTGTTGCAGGGGGCGCCCCATCCTACGAGCAGTACTTC; CDR3aa: CAWSVAGGAPSYEQYF
j_gene: TRBJ2-7; v_gene: TRBV5-1; d_gene: .; abundance: .; CDR3nt: TGCGCCAGCAGCTTGGAGGGTACCTACGAGCAGTACTTC; CDR3aa: CASSLEGTYEQYF
j_gene: TRBJ2-3; v_gene: TRBV5-6; d_gene: .; abundance: .; CDR3nt: TGTGCCAGCAGCCGGACTCCTTGGGTGGATACGCAGTATTTT; CDR3aa: CASSRTPWVDTQYF